The T cell receptor beta chain under discussion was sequenced for a study of blood T cell repertoires in COVID-19. Study overall: The cDNA or gDNA used as material had been derived from T cells, B-cell-depleted T cells, or PBMCs.

Original handling: Scientists estimated how many nucleated cells there were by amplifying reference gene primers. TCRdb's table, derived via immunoSEQ multiplex PCR, lists solely in-frame clones and lacks some. The V and J calls and clone size come from that table; D and trimming were worked out from the DNA. The table has around 190,000 clones, 75% to 85% seen once. The CDR3 consists of 15 residues. J lost 5 bases, V lost 4 bases, and 8 bases had no gene match. Germline V gene data show CDR1 as SGHDN and CDR2 as FVKESK. This TCR was recovered from a woman between 35 and 50 years old with COVID-19, enrolled during active disease. The chain joins TRBV14 to TRBJ2-7, with 10 nucleotides matching TRBD1. The sequenced sample was peripheral blood. This chain's CDR3 is CASSPHRTGGNEQYF. The CDR3 bases are TGTGCCAGCAGCCCGCACCGGACAGGGGGGAACGAGCAGTACTTC.